These T cell receptor beta chains were read from a single sample in a study of tumor-infiltrating lymphocytes in localized non-small cell lung cancer. Produced via immunoSEQ multiplex PCR; TCRdb's table is partial and in-frame only. The sample consists of 9,500 to 15,000 clones, approximately 80% of them appearing once. The sequenced sample consisted of lung tumor tissue. The receptors originated from a human donor with non-small cell lung cancer. Both conserved end residues are part of each CDR3. Fields, in order: V gene, J gene, D gene, CDR3 length, clone size, CDR3 DNA, CDR3 protein. D genes are given only for firm matches. Clone size is stated in some rows and not others, as once, few, many or a class when expanded.

TRBV5-5	TRBJ1-4	.	16	.	TGTGCCAGCAGCCCACCAGCAAGAGCAACTAATGAAAAACTGTTTTTT	CASSPPARATNEKLFF
TRBV25-1	TRBJ2-7	TRBD1	12	.	TGTGCCACCAGGACAGGGTATAGCGAGCAGTACTTC	CATRTGYSEQYF
TRBV11-3	TRBJ1-1	.	13	once	TGTGCCAGCAGCCGCAACTCATACAGTGAAGCTTTCTTT	CASSRNSYSEAFF
TRBV6-1	TRBJ1-1	.	15	.	TGTGCCAGCAGTTTCCTTTCCCCGGTAGTTTTGGAGGCTTTCTTT	CASSFLSPVVLEAFF
TRBV29-1	TRBJ2-7	TRBD1	13	.	TGCAGCGTTGTAGGGGACAGGAACTACGAGCAGTACTTC	CSVVGDRNYEQYF
TRBV16	TRBJ2-7	.	13	.	TGTGCCAGCAGCCGGGCGATGAGTTACGAGCAGTACTTC	CASSRAMSYEQYF
TRBV6-1	TRBJ2-7	.	14	.	TGTGCCAGCAGTGAACCCGTTAGGAACTACGAGCAGTACTTC	CASSEPVRNYEQYF
TRBV27	TRBJ2-7	TRBD2	14	.	TGTGCCAGCAGTTTGGAGCGGGGACCCTACGAGCAGTACTTC	CASSLERGPYEQYF
TRBV5-1	TRBJ2-5	.	12	.	TGCGCCAGCAGCATTGTAGGCGAGCCCCAGTACTTC	CASSIVGEPQYF
TRBV7-2	TRBJ2-2	TRBD2	16	.	TGTGCCAGCAGCTTAGAAGGGACTAGCGGGACCGGGGAGCTGTTTTTT	CASSLEGTSGTGELFF
TRBV2	TRBJ2-3	.	11	.	TGTGCCAGCACACTATCGGATACGCAGTATTTT	CASTLSDTQYF
TRBV7-6	TRBJ2-7	TRBD1	16	.	TGTGCCAGCAGCTTAGGGGGGACAGGGACCCCCTACGAGCAGTACTTC	CASSLGGTGTPYEQYF
TRBV27	TRBJ1-2	.	12	.	TGTGCCATAAGGACCCCATGGGATGGCTACACCTTC	CAIRTPWDGYTF
TRBV27	TRBJ1-2	.	13	.	TGTGCCAGCAGTTTCTGGGGGGATGATGGCTACACCTTC	CASSFWGDDGYTF
TRBV11-3	TRBJ1-1	TRBD1	14	.	TGTGCCAGCAGCCAAACAGGGGTGAACACTGAAGCTTTCTTT	CASSQTGVNTEAFF
TRBV11-3	TRBJ2-3	.	14	.	TGTGCCAGCAGCCGGGTCTCTAGCACAGATACGCAGTATTTT	CASSRVSSTDTQYF
TRBV5-1	TRBJ1-5	.	15	once	TGCGCCAGCAGCCCCGCGGGGACGGTCAATCAGCCCCAGCATTTT	CASSPAGTVNQPQHF
TRBV7-9	TRBJ1-1	.	16	.	TGTGCCAGCAGTTATGTCCCGGGACTCTTAGGGACTGAAGCTTTCTTT	CASSYVPGLLGTEAFF
TRBV7-2	TRBJ2-3	.	13	.	TGTGCCAGCAGCTTGCTTGGAGTGGATACGCAGTATTTT	CASSLLGVDTQYF
TRBV4-2	TRBJ2-2	.	16	.	TGTGCCAGCAGCCAAGAGTCGCGCAGGGGAGTCGGGGAGCTGTTTTTT	CASSQESRRGVGELFF
TRBV4-1	TRBJ2-5	.	13	.	TGCGCCAGCAGGCCCCACGGTCAAGAGACCCAGTACTTC	CASRPHGQETQYF
TRBV29-1	TRBJ2-7	TRBD1	13	.	TGCAGCGTTCGGACAGGGTCCGGGTACGAGCAGTACTTC	CSVRTGSGYEQYF
TRBV6-5	TRBJ1-3	.	16	.	TGTGCCAGCAGTTATCATTCAGGGCTAACTGGAAACACCATATATTTT	CASSYHSGLTGNTIYF
TRBV11-3	TRBJ1-5	.	13	.	TGTGCCAGCAGCTTAGCGTACAATCAGCCCCAGCATTTT	CASSLAYNQPQHF
TRBV7-9	TRBJ2-3	.	12	.	TGTGCCAGCAGCTCAAACAAGGGTACGCAGTATTTT	CASSSNKGTQYF
TRBV30	TRBJ1-5	.	14	.	TGTGCCTGGAGTCCAGGTTTATTAGGTCAGCCCCAGCATTTT	CAWSPGLLGQPQHF
TRBV2	TRBJ2-3	TRBD2	15	.	TGTGCCAGCAGTGAATTGCGGGGGGGCCTAGATACGCAGTATTTT	CASSELRGGLDTQYF
TRBV6-1	TRBJ2-7	.	14	.	TGTGCCAGCAGTGGACGGTTTACCTCCTACGAGCAGTACTTC	CASSGRFTSYEQYF
TRBV9	TRBJ2-6	.	15	.	TGTGCCAGCACTCGTTTTGGCTCTGGGGCCAACGTCCTGACTTTC	CASTRFGSGANVLTF
TRBV7-9	TRBJ1-2	.	13	.	TGTGCCAGCAGCCGACAGAGTAACTATGGCTACACCTTC	CASSRQSNYGYTF
TRBV19	TRBJ2-1	.	15	.	TGTGCCAGTAGCTTTTTCGGGACCGACCGCGGTGAGCAGTTCTTC	CASSFFGTDRGEQFF
TRBV7-6	TRBJ1-2	.	12	.	TGTGCCAGCAGCCCGGGGGAGAGTGGCTACACCTTC	CASSPGESGYTF
TRBV4-2	TRBJ2-2	.	13	once	TGTGCCAGCAGCCGGACTCTTGGAGGGGAGCTGTTTTTT	CASSRTLGGELFF
TRBV7-9	TRBJ1-6	.	12	.	TGTGCCAGCAGCTTACCGGGAGGCACCCTCCACTTT	CASSLPGGTLHF
TRBV19	TRBJ1-5	TRBD1	16	once	TGTGCCAGTAGTCTCCGAGGGGACAGGGGCAATCAGCCCCAGCATTTT	CASSLRGDRGNQPQHF
TRBV4-1	TRBJ1-2	TRBD1	14	.	TGCGCCAGCAGCCAATCTCGGACAGGGGGGGGCTACACCTTC	CASSQSRTGGGYTF
TRBV7-2	TRBJ2-1	.	13	.	TGTGCCAGCGGCGCGGGCTCCTACAATGAGCAGTTCTTC	CASGAGSYNEQFF
TRBV5-1	TRBJ2-2	.	15	.	TGCGCCAGCAGCCCATCCAGGGGAGGAACCGGGGAGCTGTTTTTT	CASSPSRGGTGELFF
TRBV10-2	TRBJ2-2	.	14	.	TGCGCCAGCAAGGACGGGACGAACACCGGGGAGCTGTTTTTT	CASKDGTNTGELFF
TRBV6-5	TRBJ2-7	.	12	once	TGTGCCAGCAGTTATTTGAACGGGGAGCAGTACTTC	CASSYLNGEQYF
TRBV13	TRBJ2-7	.	13	.	TGTGCCAGCAGCTTAGCCGCCGGCTACGAGCAGTACTTC	CASSLAAGYEQYF